The present TCR beta chain was sequenced within a study of glioma-infiltrating T cells after dendritic cell vaccination. Study background: Dendritic cell vaccination trial patients had either newly diagnosed or recurrent glioblastoma. Between the early 2000s and the early 2010s, patients got autologous tumor lysate-pulsed dendritic cell vaccines. Patients received three intradermal dendritic cell vaccine injections at biweekly intervals.

Germline CDR1 reads LNHDA; CDR2 reads SQIVND (reference sequence). CDR3 length: 16 residues. V trimming: 3 bases; J trimming: 9 bases; junction bases outside the gene matches: 8. Using immunoSEQ multiplex PCR, the repertoire was profiled, and TCRdb retains in-frame clones only, with some absent. The sample yields about 10,000 clones, about four fifths seen once. Time point indicated: after dendritic cell vaccination, including at tumor progression/relapse. Fresh-frozen tumor tissue and more than two years of survival data were available for all. This clonotype originated in a human donor with glioblastoma. The genes are TRBV19 and TRBJ2-3; 14 bases agree with TRBD2. Sequenced here: blood, sampled after dendritic cell vaccination. The CDR3 DNA reads as TGTGCCAGTAGTATCACCGGGACTAGCGGGAGTGACACGCAGTATTTT. As protein: CASSITGTSGSDTQYF.